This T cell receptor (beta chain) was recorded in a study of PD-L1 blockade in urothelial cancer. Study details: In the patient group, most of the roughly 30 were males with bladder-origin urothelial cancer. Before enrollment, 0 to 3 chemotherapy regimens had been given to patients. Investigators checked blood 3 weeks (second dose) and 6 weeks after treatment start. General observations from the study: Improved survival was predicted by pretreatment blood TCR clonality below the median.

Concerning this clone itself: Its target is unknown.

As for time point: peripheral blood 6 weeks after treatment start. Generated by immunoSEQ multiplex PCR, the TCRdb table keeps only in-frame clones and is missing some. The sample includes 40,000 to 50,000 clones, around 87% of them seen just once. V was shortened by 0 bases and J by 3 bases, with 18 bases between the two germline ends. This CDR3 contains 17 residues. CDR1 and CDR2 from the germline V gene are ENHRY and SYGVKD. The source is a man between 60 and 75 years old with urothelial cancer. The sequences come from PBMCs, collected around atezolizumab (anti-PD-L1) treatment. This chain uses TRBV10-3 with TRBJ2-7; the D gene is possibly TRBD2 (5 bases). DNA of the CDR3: TGTGCCATCAGTGAGTCGGAGGTTCACTCTAGGGACTACGAGCAGTACTTC. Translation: CAISESEVHSRDYEQYF.